The 27 T cell receptor beta chains below were found in one sample sequenced in a study of PD-1 blockade in classical Hodgkin lymphoma. Time point of the sample: cycle 4 day 1 (C4D1), after less than 7 weeks of nivolumab. There was relapse after autologous stem cell transplantation in every patient, and there was variation in brentuximab vedotin exposure. This table comes from immunoSEQ multiplex PCR, and its TCRdb copy is limited to in-frame clones, with some not included. The data show 90,000 to 110,000 clones, roughly 89% seen once. The sample consisted of peripheral blood mononuclear cells (PBMCs), taken before the fourth cycle of nivolumab. All receptors derive from a human donor with classical Hodgkin lymphoma.

The chain carries TRBV4-3 and TRBJ2-2, with TRBD2 identical over 11 bases. There are 17 residues in the CDR3. J lost 6 bases, V lost 4 bases, and 10 bases had no gene match. Germline CDR1 LGHNA, CDR2 YSLEER. In nucleotides, the CDR3 is TGCGCCAGCAGCCCAGGGGGCCTAGCGGGAGGCTCCGGGGAGCTGTTTTTT. As protein: CASSPGGLAGGSGELFF.

This rearrangement joins TRBV19 to TRBJ2-7, with 8 bases identical to TRBD1. V was pared by 3 bases and J by 3 bases, with 4 bases of the junction left unmatched. The CDR3 is made up of 14 amino acids. Germline values: CDR1 LNHDA, CDR2 SQIVND (reference sequence). The CDR3 region is CASSIQQGGYEQYF. The CDR3 DNA sequence: TGTGCCAGTAGTATCCAACAGGGGGGCTACGAGCAGTACTTC.

CDR3 nucleotide sequence: TGTGCCAGCAGCTTATACGGGAACCAAGAGACCCAGTACTTC. The encoded protein is CASSLYGNQETQYF. This chain connects TRBV7-2 to TRBJ2-5, with D perhaps matching TRBD2 (5 bases). CDR1 and CDR2 (germline): SGHTA, FQGNSA. The V end was cut by 2 bases, the J end by 0 bases, with 7 bases between. CDR3 size: 14 residues.

This rearrangement joins TRBV4-1 to TRBJ2-7; D perhaps matches TRBD2 (6 bases). CDR3 length equals 13 residues. Trimming took off 0 bases at V and 4 bases at J, with 7 bases between the two ends. From germline, CDR1 is MGHRA and CDR2 YSYEKL. CDR3 bases: TGCGCCAGCAGCCAAGAGGGGGGTTACGAGCAGTACTTC. Protein sequence: CASSQEGGYEQYF.

The V call is TRBV15, the J call TRBJ1-5, with TRBD1 matching over 7 bases. Germline trimming cut 5 bases from V and 0 bases from J; bases unmatched to any gene: 1. The CDR3 length is 14 residues. Germline V CDR1 and CDR2: LNHNV, YYDKDF (reference sequence). The CDR3 protein is CATSRTGSNQPQHF. CDR3 nucleotides: TGTGCCACCAGCCGGACAGGTAGCAATCAGCCCCAGCATTTT.

This chain connects TRBV19 to TRBJ2-2; tentative D call: TRBD1 (5 bases). CDR3 size: 15 residues. Per germline, CDR1 LNHDA and CDR2 SQIVND (reference sequence). V was cut by 7 bases and J by 5 bases, with 17 bases left in between. The CDR3 sequence is CASTGLGARTGELFF. The DNA for the CDR3 is TGTGCCAGTACAGGATTAGGGGCGCGGACCGGGGAGCTGTTTTTT.

This clone came up a few times. The chain links TRBV18 to TRBJ1-1, with D maybe TRBD1 (5 bases). CDR1 and CDR2 from the germline V gene are KGHSH and LQKENI. The CDR3 is made up of 14 amino acids. V dropped 5 bases and J dropped 1 base, with 11 bases sitting between them. The CDR3 nucleotides are TGTGCCAGCTCATCTCAGGGAAAGAACACTGAAGCTTTCTTT. It translates to CASSSQGKNTEAFF.

The chain recombines TRBV11-2 with TRBJ1-1; D remains unclear. The germline gives CDR1 SGHAT, CDR2 FQNNGV. The CDR3 has 14 residues. V lost 1 base to trimming and J lost 1 base, with 7 bases between them. The CDR3 is CASSLGRRNTEAFF. For the CDR3, the DNA is TGTGCCAGCAGCTTAGGCAGGAGGAACACTGAAGCTTTCTTT.

The chain carries TRBV14 and TRBJ1-2, with D uncertain. Germline assignment: CDR1 SGHDN and CDR2 FVKESK. There are 12 residues in the CDR3. Trimming pared 0 bases from V and 7 bases from J, leaving 6 bases between. CDR3 loop: CASSQEHSGYTF. CDR3 DNA: TGTGCCAGCAGCCAAGAACACAGTGGCTACACCTTC.

The J gene is TRBJ2-7, the V gene TRBV28, with D perhaps TRBD1 or TRBD2 (5 bases each). V lost 5 bases and J lost 3, with 17 bases in between. CDR1 is MDHEN and CDR2 is SYDVKM in the germline V gene. The CDR3 covers 15 residues. CDR3 sequence reads: CASSPPWGTGYEQYF. CDR3 nucleotides: TGTGCCAGCAGTCCACCCTGGGGGACGGGCTACGAGCAGTACTTC.

The chain recombines TRBV19 with TRBJ1-4; TRBD1 matches 9 bases. Germline lookup yields CDR1 LNHDA and CDR2 SQIVND (reference sequence). CDR3 size: 17 residues. Trimming removed 4 bases from V and 3 bases from J; junction bases left unmatched: 9. The chain's CDR3 is CASSNRDRAGANEKLFF. The CDR3 DNA follows: TGTGCCAGTAGTAACCGGGACAGGGCGGGAGCTAATGAAAAACTGTTTTTT. Drawing the rest from reference TRBV19 and TRBJ1-4, the complete variable domain is DGGITQSPKYLFRKEGQNVTLSCEQNLNHDAMYWYRQDPGQGLRLIYYSQIVNDFQKGDIAEGYSVSREKKESFPLTVTSAQKNPTAFYLCASSNRDRAGANEKLFFGSGTQLSVL.

The rearrangement links TRBV6-5 to TRBJ1-3, with D uncertain. The CDR3 length is 16 residues. V shed 0 bases and J shed 0 bases, with 9 bases lying between them. Germline V gene lookup returns CDR1 MNHEY and CDR2 SVGAGI. Written as DNA, the CDR3 is TGTGCCAGCAGTTACTCATCTGTCGTCTCTGGAAACACCATATATTTT. This codes for CASSYSSVVSGNTIYF.

The rearrangement links TRBV13 to TRBJ2-1; weak D call: TRBD2 (5 bases). The CDR3 is made up of 11 amino acids. The germline V and J ends were trimmed by 1 base and 15 bases, with 10 bases remaining between them. Per germline, CDR1 PRHDT and CDR2 FYEKMQ (reference sequence). CDR3 in amino acids: CASSLELERFF. CDR3 DNA: TGTGCCAGCAGCTTAGAACTAGAGAGGTTCTTC.

This clone has more than one count but fewer than ten. J is TRBJ1-1 and V is TRBV29-1; D is uncertain. V was clipped by 8 bases and J by 0 bases, with 13 bases between them. This CDR3 has 13 amino acids. CDR1 and CDR2 (germline): SQVTM, ANQGSEA. The CDR3 nucleotides read TGCAGCCCCACCTCTATCATGAACACTGAAGCTTTCTTT. It translates to CSPTSIMNTEAFF.

The V gene is TRBV29-1, the J gene TRBJ2-5, with TRBD2 matching over 7 bases. Germline V gives CDR1 SQVTM, CDR2 ANQGSEA. The CDR3 has 13 residues. The J segment lost 7 bases and the V segment lost 6 bases, leaving 11 bases of the junction unmatched. The CDR3 DNA follows: TGCAGCGTGTCCATCGTTGGGAGGGCGACCCAGTACTTC. This encodes CSVSIVGRATQYF.

The chain joins TRBV16 to TRBJ1-1; 9 bases are a match to TRBD1. CDR1 KGHSY and CDR2 FQNENV come from the germline V gene. The junction had 14 bases not matched to a gene; V was cut back by 2 bases and J by 1 base. The CDR3 contains 19 residues. CDR3 sequence: CASSQAKTGGVNRNTEAFF. The CDR3 nucleotides read TGTGCCAGCAGCCAAGCTAAGACAGGGGGTGTAAATCGGAACACTGAAGCTTTCTTT.

As DNA, the CDR3 is TGTGCCAGCAGCCTTACAGACAGGCGGTGGTCCTACAATGAGCAGTTCTTC. It encodes CASSLTDRRWSYNEQFF. The rearrangement uses TRBV11-2 and TRBJ2-1; D may be TRBD1 (6 bases). The CDR3 spans 17 residues. V lost 5 bases and J lost 1, with 18 bases in between. The germline V gene encodes CDR1 SGHAT and CDR2 FQNNGV. Drawing the rest from reference TRBV11-2 and TRBJ2-1, the complete variable domain is EAGVAQSPRYKIIEKRQSVAFWCNPISGHATLYWYQQILGQGPKLLIQFQNNGVVDDSQLPKDRFSAERLKGVDSTLKIQPAKLEDSAVYLCASSLTDRRWSYNEQFFGPGTRLTVL.

The V gene is TRBV10-3, the J gene TRBJ2-2, with 12 bases that match TRBD2. This CDR3 contains 17 residues. Germline V gene lookup returns CDR1 ENHRY and CDR2 SYGVKD. V was clipped by 3 bases and J by 2 bases; unmatched bases: 4. The CDR3 nucleotides are TGTGCCATCAGTGATCCGACTAGCGGGAGAAACACCGGGGAGCTGTTTTTT. This gives the protein CAISDPTSGRNTGELFF.

The J gene is TRBJ2-7, the V gene TRBV27; D uncertain. V gave up 2 bases and J gave up 4 bases, with 9 bases separating them. This CDR3 comprises 13 residues. Germline V lookup: CDR1 MNHEY, CDR2 SMNVEV (reference sequence). Here the CDR3 reads CASSLTPSYEQYF. The CDR3 DNA sequence: TGTGCCAGCAGTTTAACGCCGAGTTACGAGCAGTACTTC.

The V call is TRBV29-1, the J call TRBJ2-7; D is uncertain. Germline assignment: CDR1 SQVTM and CDR2 ANQGSEA. The CDR3 is made up of 13 amino acids. The V gene lost 5 bases and the J gene lost 6 bases, with 17 bases spanning the gap. The CDR3: CSVRILQPFEQYF. CDR3 DNA: TGCAGCGTTAGAATATTACAGCCTTTCGAGCAGTACTTC.

The chain links TRBV5-6 to TRBJ2-3, with TRBD2 matching over 7 bases. The CDR3 has 18 amino acids. The germline V gene encodes CDR1 SGHDT and CDR2 YYEEEE. The ends lost 5 bases at V and 2 bases at J; junction bases unmatched: 17. CDR3 protein: CASRYQAVLAEHTDTQYF. The CDR3 DNA reads TGTGCCAGCAGGTACCAGGCCGTCCTAGCGGAACACACAGATACGCAGTATTTT.

The chain couples TRBV6-1 to TRBJ1-2, with 9 bases that match TRBD1. Germline CDR1 is MNHNS and CDR2 is SASEGT. This CDR3 has 13 amino acids. V shed 8 bases, J shed 10 bases, and the junction held 11 bases outside the gene matches. The chain's CDR3 is CASPPGQGLNYTF. CDR3 nucleotide sequence: TGTGCCAGCCCCCCGGGACAGGGTCTTAACTACACCTTC.

The rearrangement joins TRBV19 to TRBJ1-1, with 10 bases matching TRBD1. The germline V gene has CDR1 LNHDA and CDR2 SQIVND (reference sequence). This CDR3 spans 14 amino acids. Trimming cost V 8 bases and J 0 bases; bases outside gene matches: 3. The CDR3 here is CASLTGGLNTEAFF. Here the CDR3 DNA reads TGTGCCAGTCTGACAGGGGGCCTGAACACTGAAGCTTTCTTT.

The chain couples TRBV5-6 to TRBJ2-7; D assignment may be TRBD1 or TRBD2 (5 bases each). The CDR3 runs 15 residues. V lost 4 bases and J lost 0, with 14 bases in between. Germline V gene sequence: CDR1 SGHDT, CDR2 YYEEEE. The CDR3 nucleotides are TGTGCCAGCAGCCAAAGGCCAGGGAGCTCCTACGAGCAGTACTTC. Its protein product is CASSQRPGSSYEQYF.

V usage is TRBV18 and J usage is TRBJ1-1, with D unresolved. Germline V CDR1 and CDR2: KGHSH, LQKENI. The CDR3 length is 13 residues. Trimming took off 5 bases at V and 2 bases at J, with 9 bases between the two ends. This CDR3 is CASSSAANTEAFF. The CDR3 bases are TGTGCCAGCTCATCCGCAGCTAACACTGAAGCTTTCTTT.

The CDR3 reads CASSGLAGDEQFF. Here the CDR3 DNA reads TGTGCCAGCAGTGGACTAGCGGGGGATGAGCAGTTCTTC. V gene TRBV2 combines with J gene TRBJ2-1, with 12 bases matching TRBD2. The CDR3 spans 13 residues. Germline V lookup: CDR1 SNHLY, CDR2 FYNNEI. Losses at the gene ends were 4 bases for V and 8 bases for J; bases not matched to a gene: 0.

V usage is TRBV2 and J usage is TRBJ2-5; 9 bases map to TRBD1. V lost 5 bases, J lost 4 bases, and 8 bases stayed unmatched. CDR1 SNHLY and CDR2 FYNNEI come from the germline V gene. CDR3 length: 15 residues. The CDR3 region has the DNA TGTGCCAGCAGTTCCCGGGACAGGGTGGTAGAGACCCAGTACTTC. Protein: CASSSRDRVVETQYF. The variable domain in full, with the rest retrieved from reference TRBV2 and TRBJ2-5, is EPEVTQTPSHQVTQMGQEVILRCVPISNHLYFYWYRQILGQKVEFLVSFYNNEISEKSEIFDDQFSVERPDGSNFTLKIRSTKLEDSAMYFCASSSRDRVVETQYFGPGTRLLVL.